The subject of this entry is one T cell receptor beta chain. The germline V gene has CDR1 MNHEY and CDR2 SVGEGT. Trimming took 3 bases from V and 4 from J; bases not matched to a gene: 3. There are 14 residues in the CDR3. In the original processing: Amplified reference gene primers provided the basis for estimating nucleated cell counts. TCRdb keeps only in-frame clones here, not all; method: immunoSEQ multiplex PCR. Clone size and V and J calls were adopted from that table, with D and trimming inferred from the DNA. The table includes 230,000 or so clones, 89% detected once. The data originate from a study of blood T cell repertoires in COVID-19. Whole-study context: The United States, Italy and Spain provided the acute and convalescent COVID-19 samples. Sources were T cells, B-cell-depleted T cells, or PBMCs; the material itself was cDNA or gDNA.

The specimen was peripheral blood. The source is a middle-aged woman who had recovered from COVID-19. V is TRBV6-2 or TRBV6-3 and J is TRBJ2-3; 8 positions match TRBD2. CDR3 DNA: TGTGCCAGCAGTTATAGCGGGACCCCAGATACGCAGTATTTT. This sequence encodes CASSYSGTPDTQYF.